Listed here are 30 T cell receptor beta chains from one sample, sequenced in a study of T cell responses to AZD1222 COVID-19 vaccine. TCRdb's table, derived via immunoSEQ multiplex PCR, lists solely in-frame clones and lacks some. The profile shows more than 100,000 clones, approximately 86% of them singletons. The source was peripheral blood, collected 28 days after the second AZD1222 dose. Receptors originate from an adult who received the AZD1222 COVID-19 vaccine.

The DNA for the CDR3 is TGTGCCAGCAGCGTAGCGGCCAGGGTTGACACCGGGGAGCTGTTTTTT. As protein: CASSVAARVDTGELFF. The V gene is TRBV9, the J gene TRBJ2-2; weak D call: TRBD1 (5 bases). The CDR3 is 16 residues long. Trimming took off 0 bases at V and 3 bases at J, with 12 bases between the two ends. Germline CDR1 is SGDLS and CDR2 is YYNGEE.

The V call is TRBV19, the J call TRBJ1-4; D remains ambiguous. The CDR3 is made up of 14 amino acids. From germline, CDR1 is LNHDA and CDR2 SQIVND (reference sequence). Trimming cost V 7 bases and J 5 bases, with 14 bases left between them. CDR3 loop: CASTTELTNEKLFF. DNA of the CDR3: TGTGCCAGTACCACGGAGCTAACAAATGAAAAACTGTTTTTT.

This clone turned up a few times. V is TRBV7-6 and J is TRBJ1-6, with TRBD1 matching 9 bases. The germline CDR1 and CDR2 sequences are SGHVS and FNYEAQ. With V trimmed by 5 bases and J by 9 bases, 11 bases remained unmatched. The CDR3 covers 16 residues. The CDR3 here is CASSPGDRAGSSPLHF. The CDR3 bases are TGTGCCAGCAGCCCTGGGGACAGGGCCGGGTCTTCACCCCTCCACTTT. Complete variable domain (other parts from reference TRBV7-6 and TRBJ1-6): GAGVSQSPRYKVTKRGQDVALRCDPISGHVSLYWYRQALGQGPEFLTYFNYEAQQDKSGLPNDRFSAERPEGSISTLTIQRTEQRDSAMYRCASSPGDRAGSSPLHFGNGTRLTVT.

The rearrangement uses TRBV19 and TRBJ2-1; D gene uncertain. V lost 3 bases and J 5 bases, leaving 8 bases between the germline ends. Looked up from germline, CDR1 is LNHDA and CDR2 is SQIVND (reference sequence). The CDR3 extends over 13 amino acids. The CDR3 loop is CASSIWEHNEQFF. The CDR3, as DNA: TGTGCCAGTAGTATCTGGGAACACAATGAGCAGTTCTTC.

This sequence joins TRBV20-1 and TRBJ2-3; TRBD2 agrees at 11 bases. The germline CDR1 and CDR2 sequences are DFQATT and SNEGSKA (reference sequence). Trimming cost V 3 bases and J 6 bases; bases outside gene matches: 14. This CDR3 has 17 amino acids. The CDR3 DNA sequence: TGCAGTGCTAGTTCTACTAGCGGGGGCCCTCGGAGGGATACGCAGTATTTT. Amino acid sequence: CSASSTSGGPRRDTQYF.

V is TRBV18 and J is TRBJ1-1; 8 bases match TRBD1. This CDR3 spans 15 amino acids. Germline assignment: CDR1 KGHSH and CDR2 LQKENI. V lost 5 bases to trimming and J lost 3 bases; unmatched junction nucleotides: 8. This CDR3 reads CASSANAGGDTEAFF. The CDR3 nucleotides read TGTGCCAGCTCAGCAAACGCAGGGGGCGACACTGAAGCTTTCTTT.

The J gene is TRBJ2-2, the V gene TRBV21-1; TRBD1, the D gene given by the table, was not confirmed from the DNA. TRBV21-1 is deemed a pseudogene. There are 22 residues in the CDR3. DNA for the CDR3: TGTGCCAGCAGCAAGGTCAACCAGGGGGAGGCAGCAGGAGGATCGAACACCGGGGAGCTGTTTTTT. Translated, it gives CASSKVNQGEAAGGSNTGELFF.

Remarks on this clone: Other DNA sequences in this specimen translate into the identical CDR3. The V and J genes are TRBV19 and TRBJ1-2, with 8 bases aligning to TRBD1. The germline V gene has CDR1 LNHDA and CDR2 SQIVND (reference sequence). The CDR3 is 14 residues long. V shed 5 bases, J shed 3 bases, and the junction held 5 bases outside the gene matches. The CDR3 sequence is CASSAQTGDYGYTF. The CDR3 bases are TGTGCCAGTAGTGCCCAGACAGGGGACTATGGCTACACCTTC.

The rearrangement links TRBV12-3 or TRBV12-4 to TRBJ2-1; D is unclear. The V gene lost 7 bases and the J gene lost 3 bases, with 4 bases spanning the gap. CDR3 length: 11 amino acids. CDR3 bases: TGTGCCAGCACCCGCTACAATGAGCAGTTCTTC. It translates to CASTRYNEQFF.

This clone was counted once. This sequence joins TRBV7-2 and TRBJ1-6; the D gene is possibly TRBD1 (6 bases). Germline V lookup: CDR1 SGHTA, CDR2 FQGNSA. V lost 11 bases, J lost 10 bases, and 15 bases lay in between. The CDR3 is made up of 12 amino acids. This chain's CDR3 is CASREGGSPLHF. CDR3 sequence (DNA): TGTGCCTCAAGGGAGGGGGGATCACCCCTCCACTTT.

Ten or more counts support this clone. The chain links TRBV7-9 to TRBJ1-3; maybe TRBD1 (5 bases). CDR3 length equals 15 residues. V was trimmed by 1 base and J by 2 bases, leaving 9 bases between them. Germline V gene data show CDR1 as SEHNR and CDR2 as FQNEAQ (reference sequence). CDR3 in amino acids: CASSLGDLPGNTIYF. DNA for the CDR3: TGTGCCAGCAGCTTAGGGGACTTGCCTGGAAACACCATATATTTT.

CDR3: CASRKDLANTEAFF. CDR3 sequence (DNA): TGTGCCAGCAGGAAGGACCTCGCTAACACTGAAGCTTTCTTT. The V call is TRBV4-2, the J call TRBJ1-1; D gene uncertain. Germline CDR1 and CDR2: LGHNA and YNFKEQ. The V end lost 6 bases, the J end lost 2 bases, and 13 bases lay between the germline ends. The CDR3 consists of 14 residues.

The V and J genes are TRBV5-8 and TRBJ1-1, with TRBD1 matching 11 bases. The germline V gene has CDR1 SGHTS and CDR2 YDEGEE. The CDR3 covers 16 residues. V lost 3 bases, J lost 4 bases, and 8 bases stayed unmatched. The CDR3 sequence: CASSSGQGALSTEAFF. The CDR3 nucleotides read TGTGCCAGCAGCTCCGGACAGGGGGCGCTTAGCACTGAAGCTTTCTTT.

The chain's CDR3 is CASSREGGLGAAISYEQYF. CDR3 DNA sequence: TGTGCCAGCAGTCGCGAGGGGGGATTGGGGGCGGCTATTAGCTACGAGCAGTACTTC. The J gene is TRBJ2-7, the V gene TRBV7-2; D tentatively fits TRBD1 or TRBD2 (6 bases each). Germline V gives CDR1 SGHTA, CDR2 FQGNSA. The V end lost 6 bases, the J end lost 3 bases, and 30 bases lay between the germline ends. There are 19 residues in the CDR3.

This clone was picked up one time. CDR3 DNA sequence: TGTGCCAGCAGCTTAGATGGGGCGCGCCGGCCTTCCGAGCAGTACTTC. Its translation: CASSLDGARRPSEQYF. The chain recombines TRBV7-2 with TRBJ2-7, with a weak D call TRBD1 (5 bases). Trimming took off 1 base at V and 6 bases at J, with 19 bases between the two ends. Germline values: CDR1 SGHTA, CDR2 FQGNSA. This CDR3 region has 16 residues.

The gene calls are TRBV18 and TRBJ1-6; D remains ambiguous. Between the trimmed V and J ends, which lost 3 bases and 3 bases, there was a span of 6 bases. The CDR3 is made up of 14 amino acids. Germline CDR1 reads KGHSH; CDR2 reads LQKENI. CDR3 coding DNA: TGTGCCAGCTCACCGGCAGGCTATAATTCACCCCTCCACTTT. Translated, it gives CASSPAGYNSPLHF.

The V gene is TRBV19, the J gene TRBJ2-7; 8 positions match TRBD2. The CDR3 sequence is 14 residues long. V lost 3 bases to trimming and J lost 2 bases; unmatched junction nucleotides: 3. Looked up from germline, CDR1 is LNHDA and CDR2 is SQIVND (reference sequence). The chain's CDR3 is CASSMVAGTYEQYF. As DNA, the CDR3 is TGTGCCAGTAGTATGGTAGCGGGGACCTACGAGCAGTACTTC.

V usage is TRBV5-1 and J usage is TRBJ1-1; D possibly corresponds to TRBD1 (5 bases). The CDR3 is 14 amino acids. V was shortened by 4 bases and J by 4 bases, with 14 bases between the two germline ends. The germline gives CDR1 SGHRS, CDR2 YFSETQ. The CDR3: CASSQDLGPTEAFF. In DNA form, the CDR3 reads TGCGCCAGCAGCCAAGACCTGGGGCCCACTGAAGCTTTCTTT.

The chain employs TRBV3-1 (or the pseudogene TRBV3-2) and TRBJ2-2; 9 positions match TRBD2. V lost 6 bases, J lost 0 bases, and 5 bases stayed unmatched. The germline CDR1 and CDR2 sequences are LGHDT and YNNKEL (reference sequence). The CDR3 is made up of 16 amino acids. The CDR3 here is CASSSRGGANTGELFF. CDR3 nucleotide sequence: TGTGCCAGCAGTAGTCGCGGGGGGGCGAACACCGGGGAGCTGTTTTTT.

The chain links TRBV5-5 to TRBJ1-2, with D hard to call. This CDR3 region has 12 residues. Germline assignment: CDR1 SGHKS and CDR2 YYEKEE (reference sequence). The V end lost 0 bases, the J end lost 3 bases, and 3 bases lay between the germline ends. The CDR3 sequence: CASSLADYGYTF. In DNA form, the CDR3 reads TGTGCCAGCAGCTTGGCCGACTATGGCTACACCTTC. The whole variable domain, remainder taken from reference TRBV5-5 and TRBJ1-2, is DAGVTQSPTHLIKTRGQQVTLRCSPISGHKSVSWYQQVLGQGPQFIFQYYEKEERGRGNFPDRFSARQFPNYSSELNVNALLLGDSALYLCASSLADYGYTFGSGTRLTVV.

The V gene is TRBV18, the J gene TRBJ2-3; 9 bases are a match to TRBD1. The V gene end was trimmed by 2 bases and the J gene end by 9 bases; junction bases not matched to a gene: 3. There are 13 residues in the CDR3. Germline CDR1 and CDR2: KGHSH and LQKENI. The CDR3 region has the DNA TGTGCCAGCTCACCATCGACAGGGGGGACGCAGTATTTT. The encoded protein is CASSPSTGGTQYF.

The V and J genes are TRBV7-3 and TRBJ1-6, with D perhaps TRBD1 (5 bases). V lost 2 bases to trimming and J lost 7 bases, with 12 bases between them. The germline gives CDR1 SGHTA, CDR2 FQGTGA. The CDR3 is 15 amino acids. The DNA for the CDR3 is TGTGCCAGCAGCTTACAGGGAGGAACCAATTCACCCCTCCACTTT. This codes for CASSLQGGTNSPLHF.

The V call is TRBV27, the J call TRBJ1-2, with D tentatively TRBD1 (5 bases). Germline V gives CDR1 MNHEY, CDR2 SMNVEV (reference sequence). Trimming cost V 3 bases and J 4 bases, with 12 bases left between them. The CDR3 is made up of 14 amino acids. DNA of the CDR3: TGTGCCAGCAGTTTCCAGGGAGGTTCCTATGGCTACACCTTC. This sequence encodes CASSFQGGSYGYTF.

This CDR3 is CASSLLGNYGYTF. CDR3 coding DNA: TGTGCCAGCAGTTTGTTGGGTAACTATGGCTACACCTTC. The J gene is TRBJ1-2, the V gene TRBV28; D gene unclear. Per the germline V gene, CDR1 is MDHEN and CDR2 is SYDVKM. The length of the CDR3 is 13 residues. V was shortened by 3 bases and J by 1 base, with 6 bases between the two germline ends.

This clone has a handful of counts. The CDR3 bases are TGTGCCAGCAGCCGCCTAAGGGACCCCCGCTACGAGCAGTACTTC. This codes for CASSRLRDPRYEQYF. The gene calls are TRBV7-2 and TRBJ2-7, with D perhaps given as TRBD1 or TRBD2 (5 bases each). The germline V gene encodes CDR1 SGHTA and CDR2 FQGNSA. The CDR3 length is 15 residues. Trimming left V 5 bases short and J 3 bases short, with 17 bases between.

This clone was observed a single time. This rearrangement joins TRBV21-1 to TRBJ2-7. TRBV21-1 has pseudogene status. This CDR3 has 13 amino acids. The CDR3 loop is CASSDPMAGEQYF. For the CDR3, the DNA is TGTGCCAGCAGCGACCCGATGGCCGGCGAGCAGTACTTC.

The V gene is TRBV2, the J gene TRBJ1-5; unclear D gene. This CDR3 region has 17 residues. V was clipped by 6 bases and J by 2 bases, with 20 bases between them. Germline values: CDR1 SNHLY, CDR2 FYNNEI. DNA of the CDR3: TGTGCCAGCAGCCGACGGTCGTGGGGAGTGGGCAATCAGCCCCAGCATTTT. Amino acids: CASSRRSWGVGNQPQHF.

The chain employs TRBV3-1 (or the pseudogene TRBV3-2) and TRBJ2-2; 8 nucleotides agree with TRBD2. This CDR3 is built from 14 residues. V gave up 8 bases and J gave up 5 bases; unmatched junction bases: 7. Germline CDR1 LGHDT, CDR2 YNNKEL (reference sequence). CDR3 DNA sequence: TGTGCCAGCGGGCGGGGGGCCTATACCGGGGAGCTGTTTTTT. It specifies CASGRGAYTGELFF.

A single count supports this clone. V gene TRBV27 combines with J gene TRBJ1-5; a possible D gene is TRBD1 (5 bases). V was trimmed by 4 bases and J by 2 bases, leaving 12 bases between them. Germline V CDR1 and CDR2: MNHEY, SMNVEV (reference sequence). The CDR3 is 15 residues long. CDR3 residues: CASSSRDVGNQPQHF. DNA of the CDR3: TGTGCCAGCAGTTCCAGGGATGTGGGCAATCAGCCCCAGCATTTT.

This clone was found once. The chain links TRBV6-1 to TRBJ2-5, with 10 bases aligning to TRBD2. CDR1 is MNHNS and CDR2 is SASEGT in the germline V gene. After removal of 0 bases from V and 2 bases from J, the junction contained 12 bases not matched to a gene. The CDR3 is 19 residues long. DNA for the CDR3: TGTGCCAGCAGTGAAGCGCTGAAAGTAGCGGGGGGTCCACAAGAGACCCAGTACTTC. Translating gives CASSEALKVAGGPQETQYF.